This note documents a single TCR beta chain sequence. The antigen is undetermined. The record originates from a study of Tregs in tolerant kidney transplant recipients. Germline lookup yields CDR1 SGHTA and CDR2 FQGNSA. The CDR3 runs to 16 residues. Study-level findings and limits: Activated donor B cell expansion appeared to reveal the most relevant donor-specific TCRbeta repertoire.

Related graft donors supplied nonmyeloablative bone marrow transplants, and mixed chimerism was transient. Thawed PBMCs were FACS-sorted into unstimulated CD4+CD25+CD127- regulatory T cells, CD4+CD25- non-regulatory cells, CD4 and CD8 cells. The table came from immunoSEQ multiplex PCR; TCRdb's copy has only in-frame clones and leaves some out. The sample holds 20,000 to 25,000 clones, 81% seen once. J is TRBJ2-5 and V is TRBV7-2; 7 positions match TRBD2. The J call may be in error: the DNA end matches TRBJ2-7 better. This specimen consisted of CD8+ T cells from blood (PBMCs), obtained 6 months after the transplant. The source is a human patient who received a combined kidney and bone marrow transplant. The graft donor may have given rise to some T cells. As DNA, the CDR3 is TGTGCCAGCAGCTTAGCTGGGGGAGGGGTAGGATACGAGCAGTACTTC. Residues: CASSLAGGGVGYEQYF.